This is a list of T cell receptor beta chains from one sample in a study of CD8 T cells in ankylosing spondylitis. TCRdb independently ran MiXCR on the 5' RACE reads; one entry per CDR3 protein. The sample has about 540,000 distinct CDR3 sequences; more than 9.5% are singletons. The source material was blood, either unsorted or a sorted T cell fraction (not recorded which). These receptors all stem from a male donor with ankylosing spondylitis. Both conserved end residues are part of each CDR3.

v_gene,j_gene,CDR3aa
TRBV24-1,TRBJ2-1,CATSGTSGSGDEQFF
TRBV25-1,TRBJ2-1,CASSEGGTAVNEQFF
TRBV23-1,TRBJ2-1,CASSQSLGDCSDEQFF
TRBV27,TRBJ2-2,CASSLSRAVGELFF
TRBV20-1,TRBJ1-5,CSARGGVNNQPQHF
TRBV18,TRBJ2-5,CASSPRRGKETQYF
TRBV4-2,TRBJ1-2,CASSQDRDRDRSNYGYTF
TRBV27,TRBJ2-7,CASSPRGAGVYEQYF
TRBV5-1,TRBJ2-5,CASSSSLETQYF
TRBV12-3/TRBV12-4,TRBJ2-5,CASRLTSGQQETQYF
TRBV20-1,TRBJ1-6,CSARDSLHSPLHF
TRBV12-5,TRBJ1-1,CASALGMGTTEAFF
TRBV5-1,TRBJ1-1,CASTGQAAALNTEAFF
TRBV3-1,TRBJ2-1,CASSQEGGSGQFF
TRBV5-1,TRBJ2-7,CASRSTRDSRYEQYF
TRBV3-1,TRBJ2-1,CASSPGRRTGSSYNEQFF
TRBV29-1,TRBJ2-7,CSVEDRAATANEQYF
TRBV18,TRBJ1-1,CASSLKPGQMNTEAFF
TRBV10-2,TRBJ2-7,CASRPQGASKEQYF
TRBV20-1,TRBJ2-2,CSANALAGNTGELFF
TRBV5-1,TRBJ2-1,CASSPSAGTGSYNEQFF
TRBV25-1,TRBJ2-1,CASSVWGAGGINEQFF
TRBV20-1,TRBJ2-2,CSARSGSGAGELFF
TRBV5-5,TRBJ2-3,CASSFIATGFGDTQYF
TRBV4-2,TRBJ2-5,CASSQDQGEAETQYF
TRBV29-1,TRBJ2-5,CSVAARQAQETQYF
TRBV13,TRBJ1-3,CASSLGSAGNTIYF